This TCR beta chain was captured in a study of long-term antiretroviral therapy in people with HIV. To note about this clone: What it binds is unknown.

At the survey level, the v3.0 immunoSEQ assay was run. This table comes from immunoSEQ multiplex PCR, and its TCRdb copy is limited to in-frame clones, with some not included. Here the sample spans some 40,000 clones, about 86% being singletons. Study-level points and caveats: Although diversity increased after ART, it remained lower than in transplant donor controls.

V was cut by 1 base and J by 9 bases, with 7 bases left in between. The CDR3 consists of 12 residues. Germline-derived CDR1 and CDR2 are LGHNA and YSLEER. The V call is TRBV4-3, the J call TRBJ2-1; D remains unclear. The source was unsorted PBMCs, collected 1.2 years after starting antiretroviral therapy. The clonotype comes from a woman in her fifties or sixties with HIV. CDR3 protein: CASSQARGEQFF. In nucleotides, the CDR3 is TGCGCCAGCAGCCAAGCCCGCGGTGAGCAGTTCTTC.